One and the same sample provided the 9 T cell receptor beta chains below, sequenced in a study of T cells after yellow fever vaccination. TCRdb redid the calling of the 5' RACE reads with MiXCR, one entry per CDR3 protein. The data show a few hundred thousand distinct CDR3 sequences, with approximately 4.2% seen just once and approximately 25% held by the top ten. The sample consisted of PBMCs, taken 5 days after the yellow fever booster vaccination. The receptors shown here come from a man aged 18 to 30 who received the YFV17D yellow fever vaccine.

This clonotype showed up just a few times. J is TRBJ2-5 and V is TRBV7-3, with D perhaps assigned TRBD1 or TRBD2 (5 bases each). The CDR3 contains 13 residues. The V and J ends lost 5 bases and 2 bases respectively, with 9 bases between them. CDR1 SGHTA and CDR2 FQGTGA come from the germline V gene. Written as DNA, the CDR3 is TGTGCCAGCAGCCAATGGGGGCAAGAGACCCAGTACTTC. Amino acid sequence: CASSQWGQETQYF.

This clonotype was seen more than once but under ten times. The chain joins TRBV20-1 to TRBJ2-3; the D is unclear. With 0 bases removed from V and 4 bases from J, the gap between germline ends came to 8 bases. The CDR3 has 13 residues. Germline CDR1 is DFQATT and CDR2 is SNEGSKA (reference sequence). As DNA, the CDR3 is TGCAGTGCTAGAGATCGCATGTCAGATACGCAGTATTTT. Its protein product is CSARDRMSDTQYF.

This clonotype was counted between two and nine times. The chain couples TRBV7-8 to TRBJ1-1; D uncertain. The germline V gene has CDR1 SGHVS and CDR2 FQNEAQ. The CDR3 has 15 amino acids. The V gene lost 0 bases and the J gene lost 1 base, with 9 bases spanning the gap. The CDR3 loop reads CASSLARTANTEAFF. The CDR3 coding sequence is TGTGCCAGCAGCTTAGCGCGGACGGCGAACACTGAAGCTTTCTTT.

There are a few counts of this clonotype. The chain's CDR3 is CASSLRRDLMTEAFF. Here the CDR3 DNA reads TGTGCCAGCAGCCTACGAAGGGACCTGATGACTGAAGCTTTCTTT. The genes are TRBV14 and TRBJ1-1; a weak D match, TRBD1 (5 bases). The germline V and J ends were trimmed by 4 bases and 5 bases, with 17 bases remaining between them. The CDR3 spans 15 residues. Germline CDR1 is SGHDN and CDR2 is FVKESK.

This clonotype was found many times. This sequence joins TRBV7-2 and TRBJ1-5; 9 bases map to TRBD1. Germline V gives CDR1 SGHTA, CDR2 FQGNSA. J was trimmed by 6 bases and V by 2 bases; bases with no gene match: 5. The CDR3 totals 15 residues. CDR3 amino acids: CASSLRTGEGQPQHF. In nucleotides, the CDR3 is TGTGCCAGCAGCTTAAGGACAGGGGAGGGTCAGCCCCAGCATTTT.

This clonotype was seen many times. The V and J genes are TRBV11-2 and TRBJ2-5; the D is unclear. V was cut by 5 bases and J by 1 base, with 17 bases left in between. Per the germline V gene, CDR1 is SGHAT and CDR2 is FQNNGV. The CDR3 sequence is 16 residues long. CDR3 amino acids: CASSPKQLGIQETQYF. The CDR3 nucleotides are TGTGCCAGCAGCCCAAAACAGTTGGGTATCCAAGAGACCCAGTACTTC.

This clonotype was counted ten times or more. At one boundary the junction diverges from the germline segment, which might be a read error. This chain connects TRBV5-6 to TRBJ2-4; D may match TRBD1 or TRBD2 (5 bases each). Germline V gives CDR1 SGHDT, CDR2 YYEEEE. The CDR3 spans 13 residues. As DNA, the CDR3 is TGTGCCAGCAGCCCCCCACTGACCGGGACCCTTTATTTC. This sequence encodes CASSPPLTGTLYF. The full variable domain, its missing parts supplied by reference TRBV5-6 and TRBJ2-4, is DAGVTQSPTHLIKTRGQQVTLRCSPKSGHDTVSWYQQALGQGPQFIFQYYEEEERQRGNFPDRFSGHQFPNYSSELNVNALLLGDSALYLCASSPPLTGTLYFGAGTRLSVL.

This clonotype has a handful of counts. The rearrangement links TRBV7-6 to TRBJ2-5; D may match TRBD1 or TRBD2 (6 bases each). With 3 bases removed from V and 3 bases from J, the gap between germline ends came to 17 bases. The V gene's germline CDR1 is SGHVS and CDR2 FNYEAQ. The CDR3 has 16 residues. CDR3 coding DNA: TGTGCCAGCAGCTTGCTTGCGGGACACGTTAAAGAGACCCAGTACTTC. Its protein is CASSLLAGHVKETQYF.

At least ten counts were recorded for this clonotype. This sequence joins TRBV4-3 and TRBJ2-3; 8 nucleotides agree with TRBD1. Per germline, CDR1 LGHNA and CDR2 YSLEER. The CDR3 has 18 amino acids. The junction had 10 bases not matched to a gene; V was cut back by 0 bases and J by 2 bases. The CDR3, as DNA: TGCGCCAGCAGCCAAGATGGGACAGGCGGCCTTATCACAGATACGCAGTATTTT. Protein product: CASSQDGTGGLITDTQYF.